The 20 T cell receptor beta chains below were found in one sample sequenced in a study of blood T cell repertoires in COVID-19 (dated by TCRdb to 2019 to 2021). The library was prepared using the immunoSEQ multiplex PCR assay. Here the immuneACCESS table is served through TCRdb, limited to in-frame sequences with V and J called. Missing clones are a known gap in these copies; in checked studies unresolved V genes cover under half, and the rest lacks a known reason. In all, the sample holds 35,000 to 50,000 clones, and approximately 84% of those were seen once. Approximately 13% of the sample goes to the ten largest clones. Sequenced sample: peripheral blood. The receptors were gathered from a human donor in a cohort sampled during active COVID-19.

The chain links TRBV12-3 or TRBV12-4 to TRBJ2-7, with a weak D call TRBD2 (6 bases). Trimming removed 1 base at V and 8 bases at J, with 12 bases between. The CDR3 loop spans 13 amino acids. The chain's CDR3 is CASSLVGGGQQYF. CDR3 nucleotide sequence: TGTGCCAGCAGTTTAGTGGGGGGTGGGCAGCAGTACTTC.

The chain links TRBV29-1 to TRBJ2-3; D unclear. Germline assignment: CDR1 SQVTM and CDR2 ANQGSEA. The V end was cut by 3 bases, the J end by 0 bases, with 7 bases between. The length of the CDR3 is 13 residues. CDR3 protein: CSVDSLSTDTQYF. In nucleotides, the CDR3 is TGCAGCGTTGATAGCTTGAGCACAGATACGCAGTATTTT.

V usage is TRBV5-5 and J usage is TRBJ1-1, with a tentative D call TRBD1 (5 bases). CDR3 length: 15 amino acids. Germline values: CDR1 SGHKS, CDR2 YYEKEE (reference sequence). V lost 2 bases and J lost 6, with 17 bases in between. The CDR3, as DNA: TGTGCCAGCAGCTTATACCGCGGGGGGATGGCTGAAGCTTTCTTT. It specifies CASSLYRGGMAEAFF.

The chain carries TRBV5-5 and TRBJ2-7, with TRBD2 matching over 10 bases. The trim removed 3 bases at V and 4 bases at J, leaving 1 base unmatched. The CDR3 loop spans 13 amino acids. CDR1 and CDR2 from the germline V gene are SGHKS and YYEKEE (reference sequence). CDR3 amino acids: CASSSTSGYEQYF. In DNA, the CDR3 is TGTGCCAGCAGCTCGACTAGCGGGTACGAGCAGTACTTC. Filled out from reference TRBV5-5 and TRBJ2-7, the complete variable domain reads DAGVTQSPTHLIKTRGQQVTLRCSPISGHKSVSWYQQVLGQGPQFIFQYYEKEERGRGNFPDRFSARQFPNYSSELNVNALLLGDSALYLCASSSTSGYEQYFGPGTRLTVT.

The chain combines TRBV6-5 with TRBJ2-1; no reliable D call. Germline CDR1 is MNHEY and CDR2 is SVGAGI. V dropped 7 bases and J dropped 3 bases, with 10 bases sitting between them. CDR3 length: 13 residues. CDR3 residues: CASNVAVYNEQFF. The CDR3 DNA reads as TGTGCCAGCAACGTGGCCGTCTACAATGAGCAGTTCTTC.

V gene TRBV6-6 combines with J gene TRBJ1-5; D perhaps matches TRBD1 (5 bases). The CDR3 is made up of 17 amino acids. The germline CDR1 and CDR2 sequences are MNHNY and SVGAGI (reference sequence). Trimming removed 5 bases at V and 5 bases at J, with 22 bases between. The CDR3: CASSRAVRGGVDQPQHF. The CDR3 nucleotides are TGTGCCAGCAGTCGCGCAGTTCGGGGGGGGGTGGATCAGCCCCAGCATTTT.

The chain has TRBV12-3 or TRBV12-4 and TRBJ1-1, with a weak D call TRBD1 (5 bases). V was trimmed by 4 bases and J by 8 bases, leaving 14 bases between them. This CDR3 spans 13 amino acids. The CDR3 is CASSSTQGSEAFF. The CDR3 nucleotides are TGTGCCAGCAGTTCAACTCAGGGATCCGAAGCTTTCTTT.

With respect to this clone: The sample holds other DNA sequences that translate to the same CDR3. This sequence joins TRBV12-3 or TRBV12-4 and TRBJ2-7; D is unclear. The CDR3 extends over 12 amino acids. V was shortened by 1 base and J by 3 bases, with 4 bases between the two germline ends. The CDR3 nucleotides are TGTGCCAGCAGTTTAGGGAGCTACGAGCAGTACTTC. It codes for CASSLGSYEQYF.

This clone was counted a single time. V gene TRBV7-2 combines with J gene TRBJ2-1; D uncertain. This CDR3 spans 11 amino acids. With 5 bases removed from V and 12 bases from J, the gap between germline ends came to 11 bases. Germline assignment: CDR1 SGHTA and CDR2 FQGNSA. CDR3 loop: CASSVGPGQFF. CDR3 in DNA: TGTGCCAGCAGCGTTGGCCCGGGGCAGTTCTTC.

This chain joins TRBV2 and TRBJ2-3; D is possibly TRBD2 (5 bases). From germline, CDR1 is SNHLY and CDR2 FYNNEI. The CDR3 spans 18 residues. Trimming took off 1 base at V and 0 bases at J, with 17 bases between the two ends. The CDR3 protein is CASSEVKGGQASTDTQYF. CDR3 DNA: TGTGCCAGCAGTGAAGTTAAGGGCGGGCAGGCTAGCACAGATACGCAGTATTTT.

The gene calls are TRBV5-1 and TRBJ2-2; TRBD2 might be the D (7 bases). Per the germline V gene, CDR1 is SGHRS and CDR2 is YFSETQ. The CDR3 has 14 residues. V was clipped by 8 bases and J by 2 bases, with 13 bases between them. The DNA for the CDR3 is TGCGCCAGAGACGGGGGGCCCAACACCGGGGAGCTGTTTTTT. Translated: CARDGGPNTGELFF.

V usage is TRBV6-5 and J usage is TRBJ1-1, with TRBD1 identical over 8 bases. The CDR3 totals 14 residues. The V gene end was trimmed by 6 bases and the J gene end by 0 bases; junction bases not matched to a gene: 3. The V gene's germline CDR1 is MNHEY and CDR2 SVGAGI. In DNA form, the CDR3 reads TGTGCCAGCAGCCGGGACAGGATGAACACTGAAGCTTTCTTT. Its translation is CASSRDRMNTEAFF.

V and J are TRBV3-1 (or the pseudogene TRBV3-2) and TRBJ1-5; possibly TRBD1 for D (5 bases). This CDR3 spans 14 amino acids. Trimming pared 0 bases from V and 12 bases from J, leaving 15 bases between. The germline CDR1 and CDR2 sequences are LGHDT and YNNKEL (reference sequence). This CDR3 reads CASSQDLQAADQHF. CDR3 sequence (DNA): TGTGCCAGCAGCCAAGATCTACAGGCCGCAGACCAGCATTTT.

The CDR3 reads CASSPEAGRTQYF. The CDR3 DNA sequence: TGTGCCAGCAGCCCCGAGGCGGGGCGGACCCAGTACTTC. The rearrangement uses TRBV7-2 and TRBJ2-5, with TRBD2 as a possible D gene (6 bases). Per the germline V gene, CDR1 is SGHTA and CDR2 is FQGNSA. V was trimmed by 5 bases and J by 7 bases, leaving 14 bases between them. This CDR3 has 13 amino acids.

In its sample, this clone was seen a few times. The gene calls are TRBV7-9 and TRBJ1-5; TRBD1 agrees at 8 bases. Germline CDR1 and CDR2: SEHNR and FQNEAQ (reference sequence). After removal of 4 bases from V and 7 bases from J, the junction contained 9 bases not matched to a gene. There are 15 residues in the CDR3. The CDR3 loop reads CASSSSGQGEQPQHF. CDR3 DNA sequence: TGTGCCAGCAGCTCCAGCGGACAGGGTGAACAGCCCCAGCATTTT.

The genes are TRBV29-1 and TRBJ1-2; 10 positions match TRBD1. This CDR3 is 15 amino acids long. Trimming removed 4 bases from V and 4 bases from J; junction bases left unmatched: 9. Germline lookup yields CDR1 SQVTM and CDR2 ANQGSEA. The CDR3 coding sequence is TGCAGCGTTGGACAGGGGGCTGTATCGAGCTATGGCTACACCTTC. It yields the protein CSVGQGAVSSYGYTF.

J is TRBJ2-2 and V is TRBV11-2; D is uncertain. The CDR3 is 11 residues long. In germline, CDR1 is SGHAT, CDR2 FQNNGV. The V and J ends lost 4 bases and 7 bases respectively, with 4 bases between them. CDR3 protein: CASSSRGELFF. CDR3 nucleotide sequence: TGTGCCAGCAGCTCCCGCGGGGAGCTGTTTTTT.

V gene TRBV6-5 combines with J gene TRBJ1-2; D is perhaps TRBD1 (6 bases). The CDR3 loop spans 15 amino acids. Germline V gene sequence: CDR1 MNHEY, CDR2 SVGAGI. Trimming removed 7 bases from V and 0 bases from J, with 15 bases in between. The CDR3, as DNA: TGTGCCAGCACAAAGAGGGGGGGGACTAACTATGGCTACACCTTC. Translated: CASTKRGGTNYGYTF.

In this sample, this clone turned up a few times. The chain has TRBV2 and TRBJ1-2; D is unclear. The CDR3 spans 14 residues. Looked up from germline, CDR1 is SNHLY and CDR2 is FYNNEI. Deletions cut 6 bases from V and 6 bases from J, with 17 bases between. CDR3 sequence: CASSERWVADGYTF. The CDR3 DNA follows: TGTGCCAGCAGCGAGAGGTGGGTAGCGGATGGCTACACCTTC.

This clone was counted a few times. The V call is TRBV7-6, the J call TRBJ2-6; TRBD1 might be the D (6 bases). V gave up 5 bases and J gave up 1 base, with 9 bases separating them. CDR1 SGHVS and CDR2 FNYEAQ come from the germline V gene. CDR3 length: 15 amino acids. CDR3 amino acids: CASSKQGSGANVLTF. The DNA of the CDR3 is TGTGCCAGCAGCAAACAGGGTTCTGGGGCCAACGTCCTGACTTTC.